The sequence of this T cell receptor (beta chain) was determined in a study of identifying expanded T cells in peripheral blood. Study-wide results and limits: Approximately two-week clone count variance significantly increased as total template count grew. Differentially abundant clones: roughly 1.2 between replicates, just under 17 at around 2 weeks, 19 to 20 at four.

The sample holds one count of this clone. Its specificity is not known. No infections or other immune events were documented during collection. Germline V gene lookup returns CDR1 SGHRS and CDR2 YFSETQ. The length of the CDR3 is 16 residues. V was pared by 3 bases and J by 3 bases, with 16 bases between. Clones were sequenced by immunoSEQ multiplex PCR, and TCRdb holds only the in-frame ones, with some missing. Of over 90,000 clones listed, 88% were seen once; the top ten hold less than 6%. The chain links TRBV5-1 to TRBJ1-3; D gene unclear. The sample was blood. The sequence came from a person between 18 and 75 years old in good health. The CDR3, as DNA: TGCGCCAGCAGCTGGACGGTGGGTTCTGATGGAAACACCATATATTTT. Its protein is CASSWTVGSDGNTIYF.